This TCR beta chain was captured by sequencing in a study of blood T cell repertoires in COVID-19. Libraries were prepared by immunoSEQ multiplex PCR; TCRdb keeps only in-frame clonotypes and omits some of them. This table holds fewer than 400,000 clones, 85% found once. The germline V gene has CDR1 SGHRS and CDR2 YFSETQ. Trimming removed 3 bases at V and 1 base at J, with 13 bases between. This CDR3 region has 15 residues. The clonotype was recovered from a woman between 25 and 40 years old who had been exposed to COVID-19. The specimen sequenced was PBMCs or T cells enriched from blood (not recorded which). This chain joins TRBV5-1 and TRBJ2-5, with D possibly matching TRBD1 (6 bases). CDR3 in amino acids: CASSSGTSLQETQYF. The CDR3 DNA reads TGCGCCAGCAGCTCCGGGACATCCCTCCAAGAGACCCAGTACTTC.